Given below is one T cell receptor beta chain in context. This receptor's antigen is unknown. There are no base qualities to consult, and no much larger clone falls within one base. The cohort consisted of 600 to 700 healthy bone marrow donors. All cohort members were sampled while nominally healthy, although unrecorded immune exposures were likely present. The donor was CMV seronegative and was included in the group of about 400 seronegative cohort members. A peripheral blood sample was provided by each donor, and peripheral blood mononuclear cells were used for TCR beta sequencing. Genomic DNA was extracted from the blood cell samples with the Qiagen DNeasy Blood Extraction Kit. The germline V gene gives CDR1 as SGHRS and CDR2 as YFSETQ. V sheds 0 bases and J sheds 5 bases, leaving 9 bases between their ends. The CDR3 numbers 13 residues from cysteine through phenylalanine. Only the CDR3 portion is preserved as DNA: 39 bases, with reading frame beginning at the first base.

This record comes from a study of cytomegalovirus exposure and HLA in healthy donors (dated by TCRdb to 2016 to 2017). Regarding the complete study: In an earlier analysis of several hundred of the donors, 250 to 350 Gb of sequence data and 90 million to 120 million unique TCR beta sequences from about 179 million T cells were reported. High-throughput TCR immunosequencing, statistical association of individual TCRs with disease status, and machine learning were combined to predict cytomegalovirus infection status. On average, over 200,000 unique TCR beta nucleotide sequences were sequenced per donor among roughly 430 genotyped donors of the cohort, with 15% to 20% of those sequences being non-productive. An earlier analysis of approximately 580 of the donors used high-throughput TCR beta sequencing to judge whether each TCR beta V gene segment behaved as functional or pseudogenic. Both class I and class II loci were covered by HLA typing, at four-digit resolution. The study aimed to test whether signatures of past pathogen exposure could be identified by cataloging public T cell receptors. All discovery cohort repertoires had been generated using a single sequencing platform. The number of donors typed differed by locus, with 629-630 for A, B, C, DRB1 and DQB1, more than 500 for DQA1, over 600 for DPA1, and about 450 for DPB1. A separate validation cohort of approximately 130 different subjects was used in addition to the roughly 700-subject first cohort. Four or five DR-DQ haplotypes were treated as single units for association and clustering because of strong linkage in the cohort. A later genetic analysis used genome-wide SNP genotypes for 398 of the 666 donors, treating that subset as a discovery cohort. The T cell repertoires of some 700 subjects were profiled by immunosequencing and related to cytomegalovirus serostatus. Of the roughly 400 genotyped donors, roughly 80% were placed in the genetic ancestry cluster associated with self-reported Caucasian donors. An early release that covered roughly 600 HLA-typed donors contained about 300 gigabases of sequencing data and 80 million or so unique TCR sequences. Donor age, sex, ethnicity and CMV serostatus were compiled alongside the repertoire data. Rather than drawing on any new phenotypic data, the later analysis identified candidate immune exposures from TCR beta sequences and the way those sequences occurred across donors. In a later analysis, previously published TCR beta repertoires from 500 to 750 donors were re-analyzed and high-resolution HLA genotyping was added so that TCR occurrence patterns could be studied.

Points the paper makes about the study in general: In vitro tests confirmed that a few of the cytomegalovirus-associated TCR beta chains recognize cytomegalovirus antigens. Roughly uniform sequencing depth across donors was assumed in presence/absence analyses, although this assumption may not hold. A cluster of highly shared sequence variants was judged likely to represent a technical artifact of the sequencing pipeline. Immune exposure information for the cohort was limited to CMV serostatus. A later analysis found that TCR association rates varied across HLA loci, with DRB1 alleles showing the most associated TCRs and HLA-C alleles the fewest. According to a later genetic analysis, donors in an Asian-associated ancestry cluster had fewer N-insertions in productive TCRs than the approximately 630-donor mean. HLA typing was unavailable for some donors at each locus, so association tests used only the typed subset. In a later analysis, 15,000 to 20,000 TCR beta sequences were associated with specific HLA alleles at a false discovery rate of 0.05. Assigning TCR associations to individual alleles was difficult when HLA alleles, especially DR and DQ, strongly co-occurred. This cohort had only TCR beta chains sequenced, and the lack of alpha or paired-chain data limited which features could be detected. Most TCR sequences were seen in very few donors, while some public TCRs were found in many individuals. Most CMV-associated TCR beta chains appeared to be HLA-restricted in a later analysis, and the HLA associations seemed to be driven largely by CMV exposure. In a later analysis, HLA-associated TCR beta chains were found to be more clonally expanded and to have lower generation probabilities than equally common non-associated chains. In a later analysis, several top co-occurrence clusters were reported to appear linked to parvovirus B19, influenza, CMV and Epstein-Barr virus. The authors suggested that the approach could potentially be extended to other disease states and immunological phenotypes. Correlated functional status among segregating V segments might reflect linkage disequilibrium, but an unknown experimental factor could not be ruled out. V-gene and J-gene trimming of TCR beta chains was associated with a missense DCLRE1C variant in a later genetic analysis, and the association was replicated in an independent cohort. The classifier was reported to diagnose cytomegalovirus status with high specificity and sensitivity in both the original and validation cohorts. A further reported finding was that TCR beta sequences accurately predicted the HLA-A and HLA-B alleles for most subjects in the first cohort. In the study, 150 to 200 TCR beta chains were listed as associated with cytomegalovirus. Seventeen rarely observed V segments, including chromosome 9 orphons, were excluded from the earlier analysis of several hundred of the donors because counts were too low. Broadly in line with IMGT annotations, most TCR beta V segments showed up in productive rearrangements about 87% or about 30% of the time in an earlier analysis of a few hundred of the donors. Some IMGT-functional V segments, including TRBV6-2 and TRBV6-3, could not be distinguished by the 87-base-pair reads and were therefore excluded.

Receptors were amplified or captured by the immunoSEQ multiplex PCR assay. A mixture of 60 forward primers for TCR Vbeta segments and 13 reverse primers for TCR Jbeta segments was used in the multiplex PCR. A multiplex PCR assay on genomic DNA amplified the CDR3 region of rearranged TCR beta genes. Amplified TCR beta libraries were sequenced as 87-base-pair reads on the Illumina HiSeq System. As for how the authors treated the data: A later analysis tallied 70 million to 100 million unique TCR beta chains across the 666 repertoires, and around 12 million of those chains were shared by two or more donors. To remove PCR and sequencing errors, raw reads were error-corrected and collapsed into unique sequences using a nearest-neighbor algorithm that merged closely related sequences. V, D and J gene segments were assigned by aligning CDR3 sequences to IMGT reference sequences. For a sequence to be retained, a match of at least six nucleotides was required to both a V gene segment and a J gene segment. Rearrangements were called productive when the CDR3 lacked stop codons and stayed in frame with V and J; all others were non-productive. Following IMGT convention, CDR3 was defined as the stretch from the second conserved V-encoded cysteine up to the conserved J-encoded phenylalanine. Sequences without an unambiguous match to a single V gene segment were excluded from the earlier analysis of over 500 of the donors. In an earlier analysis of 587 of the donors, a V segment was called functional when productive rearrangements were above 56.7%, and segregating when the standard deviation between donors exceeded 5%. To diagnose cytomegalovirus status from the catalog of TCR beta chain sequences, a statistical classification framework was built. A later analysis assigned V and J genes by comparing TCR nucleotide sequences with IMGT/GENE-DB human TR gene sequences. The TCRdist pipeline was used in a later analysis to assign CDR3 sequences and most-parsimonious VDJ recombination scenarios. In a later analysis, each TCR beta chain was defined by its CDR3 amino acid sequence together with its V-gene family, and reads without a unique V-gene family were excluded. A later analysis removed 592 highly shared, low-generation-probability nucleotide sequences to deal with suspected cross-contamination and a sequencing artifact. A later analysis calculated a clonal expansion index for each public chain from normalized within-repertoire ranks of inferred template counts. A later analysis computed generation probabilities with a VDJ recombination model fitted to out-of-frame rearrangements, and checked the results against IGoR. In a later analysis, hypergeometric tests were used to score TCR-TCR, TCR-HLA and TCR-CMV co-occurrence, with a repertoire-size bias correction applied to TCR pairs. A later analysis estimated false discovery rates by permuting HLA or CMV assignments 20 times. In a later analysis, co-occurring TCRs were grouped using DBSCAN, and TCRdist sequence similarity was added for clustering within HLA-allele-positive subsets. For co-occurrence clustering, repertoires with fewer than 30,000 or more than 120,000 public chains were excluded, along with several repertoires with anomalous nucleotide sharing. Entries here come from immuneACCESS through TCRdb and include only in-frame sequences with V and J called. Some clones fail to appear in such tables; in the studies checked, an unresolved V gene covers under half of the shortfall, and the cause of the remainder is unknown. The V and J calls and clone size were taken over from that table, and D and trimming were inferred from the DNA. This sample holds 65,000 to 85,000 clones; approximately 84% were observed only once. The top ten hold roughly 2.4% of the sample.

The sequence is built from TRBV5-1 and TRBJ2-7; no D gene is confidently identified. Sequenced input: PBMCs. This receptor was identified in a woman between 45 and 65 years old in good health and CMV-seronegative. The CDR3: CASSLALRNEQYF. The base sequence is TGCGCCAGCAGCTTGGCGTTGCGAAACGAGCAGTACTTC.